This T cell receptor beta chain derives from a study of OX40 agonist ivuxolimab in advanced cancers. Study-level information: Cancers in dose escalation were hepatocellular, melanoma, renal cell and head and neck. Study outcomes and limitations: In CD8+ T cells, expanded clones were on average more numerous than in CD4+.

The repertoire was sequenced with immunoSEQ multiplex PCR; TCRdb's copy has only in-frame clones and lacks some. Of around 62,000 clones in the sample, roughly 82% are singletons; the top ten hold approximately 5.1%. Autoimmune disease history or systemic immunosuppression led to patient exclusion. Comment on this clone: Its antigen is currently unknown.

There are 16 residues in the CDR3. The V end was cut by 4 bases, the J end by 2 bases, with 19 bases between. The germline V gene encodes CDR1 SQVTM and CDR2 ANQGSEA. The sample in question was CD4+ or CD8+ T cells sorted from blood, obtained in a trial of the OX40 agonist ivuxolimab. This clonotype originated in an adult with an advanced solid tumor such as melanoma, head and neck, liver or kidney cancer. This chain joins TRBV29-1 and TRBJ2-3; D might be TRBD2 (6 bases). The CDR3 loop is CSVAGTQEGNTDTQYF. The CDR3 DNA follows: TGCAGCGTTGCCGGGACCCAGGAGGGAAACACAGATACGCAGTATTTT.